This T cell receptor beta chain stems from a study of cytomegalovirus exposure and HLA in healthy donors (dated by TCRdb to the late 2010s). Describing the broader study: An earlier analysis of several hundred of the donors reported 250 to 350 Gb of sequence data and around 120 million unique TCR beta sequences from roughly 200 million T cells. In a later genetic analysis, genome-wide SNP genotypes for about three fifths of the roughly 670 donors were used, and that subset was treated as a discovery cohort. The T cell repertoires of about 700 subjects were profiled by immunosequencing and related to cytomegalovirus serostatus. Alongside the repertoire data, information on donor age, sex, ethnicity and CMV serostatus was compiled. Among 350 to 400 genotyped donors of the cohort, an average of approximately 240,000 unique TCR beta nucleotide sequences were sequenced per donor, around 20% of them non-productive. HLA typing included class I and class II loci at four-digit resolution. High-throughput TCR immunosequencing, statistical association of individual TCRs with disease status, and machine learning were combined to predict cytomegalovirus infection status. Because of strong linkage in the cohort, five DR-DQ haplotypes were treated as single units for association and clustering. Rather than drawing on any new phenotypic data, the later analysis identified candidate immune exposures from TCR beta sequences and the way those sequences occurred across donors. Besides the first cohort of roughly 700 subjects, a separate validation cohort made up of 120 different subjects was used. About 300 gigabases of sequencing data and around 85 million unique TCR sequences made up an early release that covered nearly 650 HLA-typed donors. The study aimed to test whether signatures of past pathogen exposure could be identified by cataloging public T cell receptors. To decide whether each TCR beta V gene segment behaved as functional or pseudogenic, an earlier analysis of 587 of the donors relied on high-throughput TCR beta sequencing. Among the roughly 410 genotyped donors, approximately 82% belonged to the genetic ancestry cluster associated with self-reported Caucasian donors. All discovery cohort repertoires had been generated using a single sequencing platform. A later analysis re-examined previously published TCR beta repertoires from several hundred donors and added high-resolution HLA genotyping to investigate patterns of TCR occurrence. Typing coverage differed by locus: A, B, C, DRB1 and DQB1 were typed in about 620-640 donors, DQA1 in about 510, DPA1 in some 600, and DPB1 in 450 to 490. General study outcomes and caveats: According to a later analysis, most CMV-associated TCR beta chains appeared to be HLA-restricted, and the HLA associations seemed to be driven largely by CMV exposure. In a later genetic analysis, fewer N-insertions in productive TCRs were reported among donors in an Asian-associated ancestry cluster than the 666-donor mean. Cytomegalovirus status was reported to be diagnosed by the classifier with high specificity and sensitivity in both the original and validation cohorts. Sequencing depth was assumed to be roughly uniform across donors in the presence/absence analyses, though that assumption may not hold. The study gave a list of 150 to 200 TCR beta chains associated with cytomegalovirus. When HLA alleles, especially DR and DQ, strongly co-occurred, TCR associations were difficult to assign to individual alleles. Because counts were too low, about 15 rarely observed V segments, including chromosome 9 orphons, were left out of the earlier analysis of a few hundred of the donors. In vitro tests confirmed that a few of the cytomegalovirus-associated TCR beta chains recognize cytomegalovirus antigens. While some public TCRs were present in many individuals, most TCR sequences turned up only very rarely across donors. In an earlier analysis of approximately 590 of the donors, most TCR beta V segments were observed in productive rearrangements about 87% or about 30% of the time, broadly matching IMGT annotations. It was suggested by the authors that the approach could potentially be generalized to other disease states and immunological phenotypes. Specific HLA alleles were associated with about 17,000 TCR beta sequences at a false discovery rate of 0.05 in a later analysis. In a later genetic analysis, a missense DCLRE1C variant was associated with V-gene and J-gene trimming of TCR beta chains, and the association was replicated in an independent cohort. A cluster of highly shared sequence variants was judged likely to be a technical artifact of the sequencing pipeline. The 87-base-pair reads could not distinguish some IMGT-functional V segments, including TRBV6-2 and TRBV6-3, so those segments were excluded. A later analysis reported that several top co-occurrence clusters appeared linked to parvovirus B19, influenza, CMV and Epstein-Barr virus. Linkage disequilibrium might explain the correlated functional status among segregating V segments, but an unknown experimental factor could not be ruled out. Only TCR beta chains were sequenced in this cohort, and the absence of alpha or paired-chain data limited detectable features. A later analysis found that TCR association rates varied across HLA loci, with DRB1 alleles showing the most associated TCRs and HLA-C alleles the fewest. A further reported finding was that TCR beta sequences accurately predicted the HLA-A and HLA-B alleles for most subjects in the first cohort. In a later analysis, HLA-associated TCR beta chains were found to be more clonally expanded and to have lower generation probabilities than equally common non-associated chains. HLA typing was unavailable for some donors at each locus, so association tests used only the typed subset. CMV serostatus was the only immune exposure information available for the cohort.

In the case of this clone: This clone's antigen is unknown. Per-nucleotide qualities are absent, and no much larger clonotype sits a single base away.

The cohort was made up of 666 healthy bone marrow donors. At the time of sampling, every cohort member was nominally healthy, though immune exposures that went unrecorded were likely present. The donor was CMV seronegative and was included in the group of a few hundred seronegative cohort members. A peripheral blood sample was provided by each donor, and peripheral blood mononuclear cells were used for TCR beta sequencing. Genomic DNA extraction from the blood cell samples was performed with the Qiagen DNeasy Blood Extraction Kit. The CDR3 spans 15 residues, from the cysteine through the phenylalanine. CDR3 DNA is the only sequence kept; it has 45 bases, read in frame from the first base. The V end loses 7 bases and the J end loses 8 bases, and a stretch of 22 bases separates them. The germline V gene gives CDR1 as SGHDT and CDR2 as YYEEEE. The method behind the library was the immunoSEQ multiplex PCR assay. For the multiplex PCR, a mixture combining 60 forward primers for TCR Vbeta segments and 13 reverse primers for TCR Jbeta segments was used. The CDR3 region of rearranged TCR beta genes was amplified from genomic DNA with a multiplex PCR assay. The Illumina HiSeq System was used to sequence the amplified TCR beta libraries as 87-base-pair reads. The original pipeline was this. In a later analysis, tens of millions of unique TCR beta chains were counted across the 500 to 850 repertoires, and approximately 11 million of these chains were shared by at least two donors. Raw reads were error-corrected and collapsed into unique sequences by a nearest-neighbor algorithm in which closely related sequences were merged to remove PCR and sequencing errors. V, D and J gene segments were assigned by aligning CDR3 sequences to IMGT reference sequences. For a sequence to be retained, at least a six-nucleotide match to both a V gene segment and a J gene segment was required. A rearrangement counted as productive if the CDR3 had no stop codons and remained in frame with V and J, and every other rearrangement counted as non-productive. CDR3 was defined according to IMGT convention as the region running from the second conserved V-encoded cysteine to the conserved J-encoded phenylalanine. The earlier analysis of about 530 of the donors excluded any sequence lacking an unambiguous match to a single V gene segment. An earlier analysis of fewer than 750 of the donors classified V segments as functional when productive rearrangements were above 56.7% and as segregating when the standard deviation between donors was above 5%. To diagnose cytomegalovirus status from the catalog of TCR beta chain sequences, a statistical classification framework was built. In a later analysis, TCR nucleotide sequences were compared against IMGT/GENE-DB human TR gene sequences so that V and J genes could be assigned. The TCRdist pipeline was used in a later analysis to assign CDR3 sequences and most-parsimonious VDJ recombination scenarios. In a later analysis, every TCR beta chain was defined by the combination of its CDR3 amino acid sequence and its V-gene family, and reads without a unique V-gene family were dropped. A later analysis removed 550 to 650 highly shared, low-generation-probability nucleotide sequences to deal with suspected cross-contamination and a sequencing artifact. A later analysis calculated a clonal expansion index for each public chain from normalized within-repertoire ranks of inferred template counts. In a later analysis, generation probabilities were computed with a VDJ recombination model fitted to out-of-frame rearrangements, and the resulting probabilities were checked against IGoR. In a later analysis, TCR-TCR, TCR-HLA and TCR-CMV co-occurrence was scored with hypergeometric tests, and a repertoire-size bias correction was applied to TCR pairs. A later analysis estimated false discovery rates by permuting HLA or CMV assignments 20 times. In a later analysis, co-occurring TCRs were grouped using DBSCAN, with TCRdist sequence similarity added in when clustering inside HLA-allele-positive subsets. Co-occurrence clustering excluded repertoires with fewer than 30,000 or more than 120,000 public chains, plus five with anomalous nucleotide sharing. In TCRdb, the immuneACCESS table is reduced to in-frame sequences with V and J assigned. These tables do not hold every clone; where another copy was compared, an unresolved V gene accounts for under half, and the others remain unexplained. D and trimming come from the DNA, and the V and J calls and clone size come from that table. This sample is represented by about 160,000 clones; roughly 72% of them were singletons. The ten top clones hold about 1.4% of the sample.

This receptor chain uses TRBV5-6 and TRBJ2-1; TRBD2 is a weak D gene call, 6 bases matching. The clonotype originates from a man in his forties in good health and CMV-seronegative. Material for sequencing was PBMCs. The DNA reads TGTGCCAGCTACCAGGGCGGGATGGGGTTGGATGAGCAGTTCTTC. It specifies CASYQGGMGLDEQFF.